The text below deals with one T cell receptor beta chain. This CDR3 is built from 15 residues. Germline trimming cut 5 bases from V and 4 bases from J; bases unmatched to any gene: 7. Germline loops: CDR1 MNHEY, CDR2 SMNVEV (reference sequence). This record comes from a study of blood T cell repertoires in COVID-19. Study details: Material from acute and convalescent COVID-19 was sourced from the United States, Italy and Spain. T cells, B-cell-depleted T cells, or PBMCs supplied cDNA or gDNA.

Original processing notes: Reference gene primer amplification gave nucleated cell count estimates. TCRdb's table, derived via immunoSEQ multiplex PCR, lists solely in-frame clones and lacks some. That table furnishes V, J and clone size, whereas the DNA furnished D and trimming. Among fewer than 120,000 clones listed, approximately 82% were seen once. Sequenced sample: peripheral blood. This TCR came from an elderly woman with acute or convalescent COVID-19. The chain joins TRBV27 to TRBJ2-1; 8 nucleotides agree with TRBD2. The CDR3 spells CASSAGTGGYNEQFF. As DNA, the CDR3 is TGTGCCAGCAGTGCAGGGACGGGAGGGTACAATGAGCAGTTCTTC.